This T cell receptor beta chain was recorded in a study of siplizumab effects on memory and regulatory T cells. Study-wide points: There appeared to be greater diversity in naive T cells than in memory cells, and naive T cells seemed major contributors to the alloresponse. The majority of clones, roughly 75-95% of proliferating CD4+ or CD8+ clones, lacked an assignable naive or memory phenotype. Only a minor fraction of alloreactive clones mapped to unstimulated subsets.

This clone has only one observation. Its antigen is unknown. Here immunoSEQ multiplex PCR was the method, and the copy in TCRdb shows in-frame clones only, minus some. The table includes roughly 56,000 clones, approximately 93% detected once. The sequenced material came from CD8+ T cells sorted from blood. This sequence was found in a human donor in good health.

This chain's CDR3 is CASSLSAGRDPWTQYF. The DNA of the CDR3 is TGTGCCAGCAGCTTAAGCGCTGGCAGGGATCCATGGACCCAGTACTTC. This rearrangement joins TRBV13 to TRBJ2-5; perhaps TRBD1 as D (5 bases). CDR1 is PRHDT, CDR2 FYEKMQ, per germline (reference sequence). This CDR3 comprises 16 residues. V dropped 2 bases and J dropped 7 bases, with 20 bases sitting between them.